Below, 6 T cell receptor beta chains from the same sample are listed, as sequenced in a study of T cell repertoires in cytomegalovirus infection. Their antigens remain unidentified. MiXCR was run by TCRdb on the reads, yielding one entry per CDR3 protein. This sample has about 900,000 distinct CDR3 sequences, with approximately 30% found just once. The sample in question was cultured CD8+ T cells from PBMCs, obtained from culture after CMV antigen stimulation. These receptors came from a human donor in good health (CMV status not recorded). Some clones in this sample may be carry-over from other donors' samples.

The chain uses TRBV7-8 and TRBJ1-5; no definite D call. The CDR3 has 17 amino acids. The ends were cut back, 1 base at V and 0 bases at J, with 13 bases in the middle. Germline CDR1 SGHVS, CDR2 FQNEAQ. The CDR3 region has the DNA TGTGCCAGCAGCTTAGGGGGAGACCTCGGTAGCAATCAGCCCCAGCATTTT. Amino acid sequence: CASSLGGDLGSNQPQHF.

The CDR3 nucleotides are TGTGCCGTCGTCGGCACTAGCGGGGGACCCCCCTACGAGCAGTACGTC. The encoded protein is CAVVGTSGGPPYEQYV. V is TRBV2 and J is TRBJ2-7; the match to TRBD2 covers 11 bases. Germline assignment: CDR1 SNHLY and CDR2 FYNNEI. J lost 2 bases, V lost 11 bases, and 14 bases had no gene match. This CDR3 spans 16 amino acids.

This clonotype was observed a few times. This chain connects TRBV19 to TRBJ2-3; 10 bases are shared with TRBD2. In germline, CDR1 is LNHDA, CDR2 SQIVND (reference sequence). The junction had 4 bases not matched to a gene; V was cut back by 7 bases and J by 6 bases. The CDR3 is 13 amino acids. This chain's CDR3 is CASTSGSGDTQYF. The CDR3 DNA sequence: TGTGCCAGTACTAGCGGGAGTGGTGATACGCAGTATTTT. Full variable domain (remainder filled in from reference TRBV19 and TRBJ2-3): DGGITQSPKYLFRKEGQNVTLSCEQNLNHDAMYWYRQDPGQGLRLIYYSQIVNDFQKGDIAEGYSVSREKKESFPLTVTSAQKNPTAFYLCASTSGSGDTQYFGPGTRLTVL.

This clonotype has only a few counts. V gene TRBV7-3 combines with J gene TRBJ1-6; D uncertain. Per germline, CDR1 SGHTA and CDR2 FQGTGA. The CDR3 loop spans 14 amino acids. With 2 bases removed from V and 5 bases from J, the gap between germline ends came to 7 bases. The chain's CDR3 is CASSLGRNNSPLHF. The CDR3 bases are TGTGCCAGCAGCTTAGGGCGGAATAATTCACCCCTCCACTTT.

This clonotype was recorded many times. The chain employs TRBV19 and TRBJ2-3; no definite D call. The CDR3 contains 14 residues. The germline V gene encodes CDR1 LNHDA and CDR2 SQIVND (reference sequence). With 3 bases removed from V and 3 bases from J, the gap between germline ends came to 10 bases. Here the CDR3 DNA reads TGTGCCAGTAGTATTGGGGTATCAACAGATACGCAGTATTTT. Protein product: CASSIGVSTDTQYF.

This clonotype has a handful of counts. The chain uses TRBV5-5 and TRBJ1-2; a weak D match, TRBD1 (6 bases). V lost 2 bases, J lost 4 bases, and 18 bases lay in between. This CDR3 has 16 amino acids. The germline gives CDR1 SGHKS, CDR2 YYEKEE (reference sequence). CDR3 sequence reads: CASSFFPLGASYGYTF. The CDR3, as DNA: TGTGCCAGCAGCTTCTTCCCCTTGGGGGCTAGCTATGGCTACACCTTC.